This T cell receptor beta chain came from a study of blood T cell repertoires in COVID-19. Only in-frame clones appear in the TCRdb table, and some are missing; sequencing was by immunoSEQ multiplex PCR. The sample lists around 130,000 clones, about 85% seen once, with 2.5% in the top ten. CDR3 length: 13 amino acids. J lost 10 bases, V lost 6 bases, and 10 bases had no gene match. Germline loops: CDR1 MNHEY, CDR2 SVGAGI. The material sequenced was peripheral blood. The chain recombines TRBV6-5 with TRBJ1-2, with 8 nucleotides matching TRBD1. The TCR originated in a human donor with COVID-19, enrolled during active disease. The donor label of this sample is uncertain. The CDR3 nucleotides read TGTGCCAGCAGGTGGGGACAGGCCGATGTCTACACCTTC. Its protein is CASRWGQADVYTF.